The text below deals with one T cell receptor beta chain. Its specificity is unknown. The data stem from a study of OX40 agonist ivuxolimab in advanced cancers. Study-wide context: It was permissible to have had prior anti-PD-1, anti-PD-L1 or anti-CTLA-4 therapy, and about 40% had some. Study-wide results and limits: Clonal expansion was seen in CD4+ and CD8+ blood T cells by week 6 at 0.1 to 3.0 mg/kg. Expansion of clones was among the lowest in partial responders at 0.1-3.0 mg/kg.

TCRdb's copy holds only in-frame clones and misses some; the assay was immunoSEQ multiplex PCR. Among 45,000 to 65,000 clones listed, roughly 86% were seen once. CDR3 size: 14 residues. V was trimmed by 2 bases and J by 5 bases, leaving 13 bases between them. Germline V gives CDR1 SGHRS, CDR2 YFSETQ. The gene calls are TRBV5-1 and TRBJ1-2, with no clear D. The sample was CD4+ or CD8+ T cells sorted from blood, taken in a trial of the OX40 agonist ivuxolimab. The receptor comes from an adult with an advanced solid tumor such as melanoma, head and neck, liver or kidney cancer. This chain's CDR3 is CASSLEVRLYGYTF. CDR3 bases: TGCGCCAGCAGCTTAGAGGTCCGGTTATATGGCTACACCTTC.